Below are 26 T cell receptor beta chains sequenced from a single sample in a study of cytomegalovirus exposure and HLA in healthy donors. The study ran its PCR with 60 Vbeta and 13 Jbeta primers. Assay used: immunoSEQ multiplex PCR; TCRdb lists only in-frame clones, some missing. Among roughly 100,000 clones listed, approximately 80% were seen once. Sequencing was performed on PBMCs. The source is a middle-aged man in good health and CMV-seronegative.

The gene calls are TRBV7-2 and TRBJ2-2, with a weak D call TRBD1 (6 bases). Germline-derived CDR1 and CDR2 are SGHTA and FQGNSA. The CDR3 sequence is 13 residues long. V was clipped by 4 bases and J by 6 bases, with 9 bases between them. DNA of the CDR3: TGTGCCAGCAGCTCACAGGGCGCCGGGGAGCTGTTTTTT. Translated: CASSSQGAGELFF.

In DNA form, the CDR3 reads TGTGCCAGCAGCTCAATAGAGACCCAGTACTTC. Residues: CASSSIETQYF. The rearrangement links TRBV7-6 to TRBJ2-5; D call uncertain. The CDR3 loop spans 11 amino acids. Trimming cost V 4 bases and J 4 bases, with 4 bases left between them. Germline V gene sequence: CDR1 SGHVS, CDR2 FNYEAQ.

V gene TRBV10-1 combines with J gene TRBJ2-1; D remains ambiguous. Germline CDR1 WNHNN, CDR2 SYGVQD (reference sequence). CDR3 length: 11 residues. V lost 5 bases to trimming and J lost 10 bases, with 9 bases between them. CDR3: CASSTSIEQFF. The CDR3 DNA reads as TGCGCCAGCAGTACTTCCATCGAGCAGTTCTTC.

The chain carries TRBV27 and TRBJ2-2; 9 positions match TRBD2. The V and J ends lost 5 bases and 2 bases, in that order; junction bases with no gene match: 3. Germline-derived CDR1 and CDR2 are MNHEY and SMNVEV (reference sequence). The CDR3 covers 15 residues. The CDR3 DNA follows: TGTGCCAGCAGTGCTAGCGGGGCAAACACCGGGGAGCTGTTTTTT. Translated, it gives CASSASGANTGELFF.

The chain uses TRBV28 and TRBJ1-6; D ambiguous. Per the germline V gene, CDR1 is MDHEN and CDR2 is SYDVKM. This CDR3 region has 14 residues. The ends were cut back, 1 base at V and 7 bases at J, with 8 bases in the middle. CDR3 nucleotide sequence: TGTGCCAGCAGTTTATATAGCGGGAATTCACCCCTCCACTTT. It codes for CASSLYSGNSPLHF.

The J gene is TRBJ2-1, the V gene TRBV14; 13 bases agree with TRBD2. The junction had 9 bases not matched to a gene; V was cut back by 3 bases and J by 10 bases. The CDR3 consists of 16 residues. Germline V gene sequence: CDR1 SGHDN, CDR2 FVKESK. The CDR3 DNA reads TGTGCCAGCAGCCACCAACCAGGACTAGCGGGGGACGAGCAGTTCTTC. Its translation: CASSHQPGLAGDEQFF.

As for this clone: This same CDR3 is encoded by further DNA sequences in the sample. The J gene is TRBJ1-1, the V gene TRBV2; possibly TRBD1 for D (5 bases). CDR3 length equals 14 residues. Germline V gene lookup returns CDR1 SNHLY and CDR2 FYNNEI. The CDR3 spells CVSIRGSLNTEAFF. Written as DNA, the CDR3 is TGTGTCTCAATAAGGGGTTCATTGAACACTGAAGCTTTCTTT.

V is TRBV19 and J is TRBJ2-2; 10 positions match TRBD1. Unmatched junction bases numbered 6, after V lost 4 bases and J lost 4 bases. CDR1 is LNHDA and CDR2 is SQIVND in the germline V gene (reference sequence). The length of the CDR3 is 16 residues. CDR3 in DNA: TGTGCCAGTAGTACTCGGACAGGGGGTATCACCGGGGAGCTGTTTTTT. Protein: CASSTRTGGITGELFF.

This clone was detected once. V gene TRBV7-2 combines with J gene TRBJ2-4; 8 bases fit TRBD1. This CDR3 comprises 13 residues. The junction had 2 bases not matched to a gene; V was cut back by 1 base and J by 9 bases. Germline V gives CDR1 SGHTA, CDR2 FQGNSA. CDR3 DNA: TGTGCCAGCAGCTTAGTACAGGGGGGCATTCAGTACTTC. Protein sequence: CASSLVQGGIQYF.

This sequence joins TRBV5-1 and TRBJ2-7; D gene uncertain. Per the germline V gene, CDR1 is SGHRS and CDR2 is YFSETQ. V lost 0 bases and J 0 bases, leaving 7 bases between the germline ends. The CDR3 runs 14 residues. The CDR3 nucleotides read TGCGCCAGCAGCTTGGACTTTGTCTCCTACGAGCAGTACTTC. Protein: CASSLDFVSYEQYF.

In its sample, this clone was seen a few times. The chain is built from TRBV14 and TRBJ2-3; maybe TRBD1 (6 bases). The CDR3 extends over 16 amino acids. CDR1 and CDR2 from the germline V gene are SGHDN and FVKESK. With 0 bases removed from V and 6 bases from J, the gap between germline ends came to 16 bases. This CDR3 reads CASSQERTVSADTQYF. The CDR3 coding sequence is TGTGCCAGCAGCCAAGAGAGGACAGTTTCGGCCGATACGCAGTATTTT.

The chain couples TRBV7-9 to TRBJ2-1, with D possibly matching TRBD2 (7 bases). The CDR3 consists of 15 residues. From germline, CDR1 is SEHNR and CDR2 FQNEAQ (reference sequence). V was trimmed by 3 bases and J by 5 bases, leaving 14 bases between them. The chain's CDR3 is CASSFMGGGNNEQFF. CDR3 DNA: TGTGCCAGCAGCTTCATGGGGGGGGGCAACAATGAGCAGTTCTTC.

V usage is TRBV7-6 and J usage is TRBJ1-6; 7 bases agree with TRBD1. CDR3 length: 17 residues. V trimming: 5 bases; J trimming: 8 bases; junction bases outside the gene matches: 15. Germline V CDR1 and CDR2: SGHVS, FNYEAQ. CDR3 loop: CASSRQGRQGSDSPLHF. CDR3 bases: TGTGCCAGCAGCCGACAGGGTAGGCAGGGGAGCGATTCACCCCTCCACTTT. The variable domain in full, with the rest retrieved from reference TRBV7-6 and TRBJ1-6, is GAGVSQSPRYKVTKRGQDVALRCDPISGHVSLYWYRQALGQGPEFLTYFNYEAQQDKSGLPNDRFSAERPEGSISTLTIQRTEQRDSAMYRCASSRQGRQGSDSPLHFGNGTRLTVT.

The chain is built from TRBV9 and TRBJ2-7, with D uncertain. This CDR3 region has 15 residues. CDR1 is SGDLS, CDR2 YYNGEE, per germline. V lost 3 bases and J lost 3, with 16 bases in between. CDR3 region: CASSAGDPSIYEQYF. For the CDR3, the DNA is TGTGCCAGCAGCGCAGGTGATCCTTCGATCTACGAGCAGTACTTC.

Written as DNA, the CDR3 is TGTGCCAGCAGCTTAGGTGGGACAAAGTACGAGCAGTACGTC. Translated: CASSLGGTKYEQYV. The chain employs TRBV7-9 and TRBJ2-7; possible D gene TRBD1, 6 bases. Deletions cut 1 base from V and 4 bases from J, with 11 bases between. This CDR3 contains 14 residues. Looked up from germline, CDR1 is SEHNR and CDR2 is FQNEAQ (reference sequence).

The rearrangement joins TRBV5-1 to TRBJ2-3; unclear D gene. V lost 0 bases to trimming and J lost 2 bases, with 7 bases between them. CDR3 length: 14 amino acids. CDR1 is SGHRS and CDR2 is YFSETQ in the germline V gene. The CDR3 protein is CASSLAEDTDTQYF. In nucleotides, the CDR3 is TGCGCCAGCAGCTTGGCCGAGGACACAGATACGCAGTATTTT.

In this sample, this clone turned up once. The V gene is TRBV5-5, the J gene TRBJ2-7; the D is unclear. The ends were cut back, 0 bases at V and 0 bases at J, with 10 bases in the middle. This CDR3 comprises 15 residues. Germline CDR1 reads SGHKS; CDR2 reads YYEKEE (reference sequence). The CDR3 DNA follows: TGTGCCAGCAGCTTGGGCCCCGGTGGCTCCTACGAGCAGTACTTC. Encoded protein: CASSLGPGGSYEQYF.

The CDR3 DNA follows: TGTGCCAGCAGCCTAGGGCGGGGGATCCAAGAGACCCAGTACTTC. Encoded protein: CASSLGRGIQETQYF. The J gene is TRBJ2-5, the V gene TRBV7-9, with 7 bases matching TRBD2. This CDR3 is built from 15 residues. The ends lost 5 bases at V and 1 base at J; junction bases unmatched: 7. Germline V CDR1 and CDR2: SEHNR, FQNEAQ (reference sequence).

The CDR3 sequence: CSARQGLKLFF. The CDR3 DNA reads as TGCAGTGCGAGACAGGGACTGAAACTGTTTTTT. The chain joins TRBV20-1 to TRBJ1-4, with TRBD1 matching 7 bases. The ends lost 6 bases at V and 11 bases at J; junction bases unmatched: 6. This CDR3 comprises 11 residues. In germline, CDR1 is DFQATT, CDR2 SNEGSKA (reference sequence).

This chain connects TRBV27 to TRBJ2-3; 11 bases agree with TRBD1. Germline CDR1 and CDR2: MNHEY and SMNVEV (reference sequence). The CDR3 runs 14 residues. Trimming took 6 bases from V and 6 from J; bases not matched to a gene: 5. As DNA, the CDR3 is TGTGCCAGCAGACGGACAGGGGGCTGGGATACGCAGTATTTT. Protein: CASRRTGGWDTQYF.

The rearrangement joins TRBV19 to TRBJ1-5, with 8 bases that match TRBD1. V was clipped by 6 bases and J by 1 base; unmatched bases: 8. Germline V gene sequence: CDR1 LNHDA, CDR2 SQIVND (reference sequence). The CDR3 length is 16 residues. DNA of the CDR3: TGTGCCAGTAGCCCTCCCCAGGGGGCGAGCAATCAGCCCCAGCATTTT. Translation gives CASSPPQGASNQPQHF.

The V call is TRBV9, the J call TRBJ2-7; TRBD2 matches 13 bases. Germline CDR1 is SGDLS and CDR2 is YYNGEE. V gave up 0 bases and J gave up 3 bases; unmatched junction bases: 3. The CDR3 covers 16 residues. This CDR3 is CASSVDGTSGVYEQYF. As DNA, the CDR3 is TGTGCCAGCAGCGTAGACGGGACTAGCGGGGTCTACGAGCAGTACTTC.

This clone appeared a few times. The gene calls are TRBV7-8 and TRBJ2-1, with 8 bases aligning to TRBD2. Germline CDR1 SGHVS, CDR2 FQNEAQ. V was pared by 5 bases and J by 9 bases, with 24 bases of the junction left unmatched. CDR3 length: 19 residues. CDR3 region: CASSPRGAGGFSAQGEQFF. The CDR3 nucleotides are TGTGCCAGCAGCCCTAGGGGGGCGGGGGGCTTTTCGGCACAGGGTGAGCAGTTCTTC.

The chain couples TRBV19 to TRBJ1-4; D is uncertain. Trimming removed 3 bases from V and 7 bases from J, with 12 bases in between. The CDR3 is 14 amino acids. Germline values: CDR1 LNHDA, CDR2 SQIVND (reference sequence). This chain's CDR3 is CASSIGGPSEKLFF. The CDR3 DNA follows: TGTGCCAGTAGTATCGGAGGACCTAGTGAAAAACTGTTTTTT.

This chain links TRBV11-2 with TRBJ1-5; TRBD1 aligns across 7 bases. The germline CDR1 and CDR2 sequences are SGHAT and FQNNGV. V shed 5 bases, J shed 3 bases, and the junction held 10 bases outside the gene matches. The CDR3 spans 16 residues. The CDR3 coding sequence is TGTGCCAGCAGCGAGACAGGGACGGGGAACAATCAGCCCCAGCATTTT. Encoded protein: CASSETGTGNNQPQHF.

The chain couples TRBV19 to TRBJ2-1; 7 bases are shared with TRBD2. Trimming removed 6 bases from V and 7 bases from J; junction bases left unmatched: 6. The CDR3 is 13 amino acids. Germline V CDR1 and CDR2: LNHDA, SQIVND (reference sequence). CDR3 DNA sequence: TGTGCCAGTAGCCTCTTCGGGGGGAATGAGCAGTTCTTC. It is translated as CASSLFGGNEQFF.